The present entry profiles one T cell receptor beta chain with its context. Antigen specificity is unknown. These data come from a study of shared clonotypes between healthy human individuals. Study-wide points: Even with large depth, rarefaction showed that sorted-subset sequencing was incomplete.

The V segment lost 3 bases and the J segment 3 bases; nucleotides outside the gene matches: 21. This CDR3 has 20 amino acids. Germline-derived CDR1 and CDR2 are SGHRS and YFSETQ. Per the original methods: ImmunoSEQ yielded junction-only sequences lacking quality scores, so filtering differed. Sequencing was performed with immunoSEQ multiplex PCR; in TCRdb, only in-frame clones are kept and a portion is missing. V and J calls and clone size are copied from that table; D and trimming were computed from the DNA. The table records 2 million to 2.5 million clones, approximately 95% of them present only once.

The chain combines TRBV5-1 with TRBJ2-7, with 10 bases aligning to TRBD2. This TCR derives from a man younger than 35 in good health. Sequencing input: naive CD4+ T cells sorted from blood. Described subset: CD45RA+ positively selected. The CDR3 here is CASSSALASGSRGDIYEQYF. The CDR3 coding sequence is TGCGCCAGCAGCTCGGCTTTGGCTAGCGGGAGCAGGGGAGATATCTACGAGCAGTACTTC.